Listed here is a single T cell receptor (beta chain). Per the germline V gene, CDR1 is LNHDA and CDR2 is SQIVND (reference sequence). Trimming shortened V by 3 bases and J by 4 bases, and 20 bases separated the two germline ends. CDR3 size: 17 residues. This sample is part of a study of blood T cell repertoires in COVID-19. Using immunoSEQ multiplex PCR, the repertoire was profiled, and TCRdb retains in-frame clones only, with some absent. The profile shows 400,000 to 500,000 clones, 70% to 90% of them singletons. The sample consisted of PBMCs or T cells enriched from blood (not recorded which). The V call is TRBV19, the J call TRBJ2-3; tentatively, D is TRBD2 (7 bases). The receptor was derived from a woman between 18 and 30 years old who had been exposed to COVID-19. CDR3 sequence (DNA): TGTGCCAGTAGTATTAACCGGGGGGACACTGCCTCAGATACGCAGTATTTT. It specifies CASSINRGDTASDTQYF.